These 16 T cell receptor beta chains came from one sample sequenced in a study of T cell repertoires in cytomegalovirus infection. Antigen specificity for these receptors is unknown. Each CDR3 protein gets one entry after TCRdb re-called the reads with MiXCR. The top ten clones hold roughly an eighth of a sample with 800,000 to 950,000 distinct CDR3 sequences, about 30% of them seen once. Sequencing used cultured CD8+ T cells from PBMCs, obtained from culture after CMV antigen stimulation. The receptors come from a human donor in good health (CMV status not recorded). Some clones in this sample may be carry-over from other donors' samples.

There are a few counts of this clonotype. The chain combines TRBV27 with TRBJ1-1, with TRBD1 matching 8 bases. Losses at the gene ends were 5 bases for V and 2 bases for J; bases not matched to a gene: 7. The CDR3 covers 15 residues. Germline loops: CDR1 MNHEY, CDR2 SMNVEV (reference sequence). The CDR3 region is CASSPLGQDNTEAFF. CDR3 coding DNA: TGTGCCAGCAGTCCGTTGGGACAGGACAACACTGAAGCTTTCTTT.

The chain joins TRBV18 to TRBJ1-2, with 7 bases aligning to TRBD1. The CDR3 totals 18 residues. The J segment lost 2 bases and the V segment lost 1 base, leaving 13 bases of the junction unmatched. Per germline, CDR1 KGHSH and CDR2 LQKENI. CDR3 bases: TGTGCCAGCTCACCACATATACCCGGGACAGCGGCGAACTATGGCTACACCTTC. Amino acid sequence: CASSPHIPGTAANYGYTF. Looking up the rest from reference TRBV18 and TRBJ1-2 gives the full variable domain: NAGVMQNPRHLVRRRGQEARLRCSPMKGHSHVYWYRQLPEEGLKFMVYLQKENIIDESGMPKERFSAEFPKEGPSILRIQQVVRGDSAAYFCASSPHIPGTAANYGYTFGSGTRLTVV.

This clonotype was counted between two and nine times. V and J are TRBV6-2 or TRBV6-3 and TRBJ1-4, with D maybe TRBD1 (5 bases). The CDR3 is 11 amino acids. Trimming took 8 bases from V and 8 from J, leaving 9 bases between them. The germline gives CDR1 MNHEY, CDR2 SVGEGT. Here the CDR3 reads CASGTSEKLFF. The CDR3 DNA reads TGTGCCAGCGGGACGTCAGAAAAACTGTTTTTT.

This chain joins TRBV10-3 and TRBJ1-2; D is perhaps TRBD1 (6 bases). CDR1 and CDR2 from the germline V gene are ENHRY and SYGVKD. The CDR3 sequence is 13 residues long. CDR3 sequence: CAIWAGVNYGYTF. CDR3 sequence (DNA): TGTGCTATCTGGGCAGGGGTTAACTATGGCTACACCTTC.

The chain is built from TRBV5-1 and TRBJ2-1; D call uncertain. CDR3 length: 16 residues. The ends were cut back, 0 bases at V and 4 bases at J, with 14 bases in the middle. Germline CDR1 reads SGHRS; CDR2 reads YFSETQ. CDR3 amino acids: CASSLDYPKEYNEQFF. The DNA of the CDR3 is TGCGCCAGCAGCTTGGACTACCCAAAGGAATACAATGAGCAGTTCTTC.

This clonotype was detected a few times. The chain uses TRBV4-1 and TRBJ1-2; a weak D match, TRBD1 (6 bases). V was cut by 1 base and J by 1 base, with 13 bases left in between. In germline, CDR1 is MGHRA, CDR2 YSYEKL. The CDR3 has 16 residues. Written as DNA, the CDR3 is TGCGCCAGCAGCCAAGTTTTCGAACAGGGTAACTATGGCTACACCTTC. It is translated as CASSQVFEQGNYGYTF.

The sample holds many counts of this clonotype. CDR3 protein: CASSEIIVGPYNEQFF. CDR3 nucleotides: TGTGCCAGCAGTGAAATTATAGTGGGCCCATACAATGAGCAGTTCTTC. The chain couples TRBV2 to TRBJ2-1, with no clear D. The CDR3 runs to 16 residues. Germline V CDR1 and CDR2: SNHLY, FYNNEI. V was clipped by 2 bases and J by 4 bases, with 15 bases between them.

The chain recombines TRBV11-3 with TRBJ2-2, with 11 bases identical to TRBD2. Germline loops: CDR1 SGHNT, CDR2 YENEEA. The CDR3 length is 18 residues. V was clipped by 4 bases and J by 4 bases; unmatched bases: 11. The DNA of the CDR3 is TGTGCCAGCAGCTCAACCCGGACTAGCGGGCCTCTCACCGGGGAGCTGTTTTTT. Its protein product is CASSSTRTSGPLTGELFF.

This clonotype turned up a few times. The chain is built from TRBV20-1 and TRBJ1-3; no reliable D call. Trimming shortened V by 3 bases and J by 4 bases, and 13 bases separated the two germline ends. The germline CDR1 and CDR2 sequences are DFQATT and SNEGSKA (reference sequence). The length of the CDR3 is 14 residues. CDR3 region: CSASPQEGGNTIYF. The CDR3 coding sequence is TGCAGTGCTAGTCCCCAGGAGGGAGGAAACACCATATATTTT.

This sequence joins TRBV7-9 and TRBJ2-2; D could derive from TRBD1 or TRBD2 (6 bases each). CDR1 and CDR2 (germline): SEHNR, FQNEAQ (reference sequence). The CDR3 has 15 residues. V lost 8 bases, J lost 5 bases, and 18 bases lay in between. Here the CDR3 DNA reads TGTGCCAGCTGGAGGGGGGCGCCGGGGACCGGGGAGCTGTTTTTT. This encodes CASWRGAPGTGELFF.

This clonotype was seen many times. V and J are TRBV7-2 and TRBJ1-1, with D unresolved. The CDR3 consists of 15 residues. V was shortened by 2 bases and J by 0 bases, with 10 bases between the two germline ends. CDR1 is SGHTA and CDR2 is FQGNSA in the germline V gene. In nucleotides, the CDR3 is TGTGCCAGCAGCTTAAAGTACATCATGAACACTGAAGCTTTCTTT. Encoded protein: CASSLKYIMNTEAFF.

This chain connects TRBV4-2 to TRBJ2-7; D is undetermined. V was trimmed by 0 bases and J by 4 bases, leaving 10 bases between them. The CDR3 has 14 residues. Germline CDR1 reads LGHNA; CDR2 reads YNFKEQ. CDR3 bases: TGTGCCAGCAGCCAAGATACGGGTTGGTACGAGCAGTACGTC. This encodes CASSQDTGWYEQYV.

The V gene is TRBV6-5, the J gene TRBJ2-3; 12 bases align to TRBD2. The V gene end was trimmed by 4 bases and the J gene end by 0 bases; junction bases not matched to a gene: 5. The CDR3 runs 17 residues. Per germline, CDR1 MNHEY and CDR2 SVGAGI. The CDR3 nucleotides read TGTGCCAGCAGTTTCGCCGGACTAGCGGGGAGCACAGATACGCAGTATTTT. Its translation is CASSFAGLAGSTDTQYF.

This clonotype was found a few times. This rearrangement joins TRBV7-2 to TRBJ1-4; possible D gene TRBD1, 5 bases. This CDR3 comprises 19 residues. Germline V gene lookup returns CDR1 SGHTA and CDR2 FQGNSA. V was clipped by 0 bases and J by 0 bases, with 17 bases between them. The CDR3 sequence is CASSLAPTGLGATNEKLFF. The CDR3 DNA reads TGTGCCAGCAGCTTAGCCCCCACAGGATTAGGTGCAACTAATGAAAAACTGTTTTTT. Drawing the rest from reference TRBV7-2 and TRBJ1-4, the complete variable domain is GAGVSQSPSNKVTEKGKDVELRCDPISGHTALYWYRQSLGQGLEFLIYFQGNSAPDKSGLPSDRFSAERTGGSVSTLTIQRTQQEDSAVYLCASSLAPTGLGATNEKLFFGSGTQLSVL.

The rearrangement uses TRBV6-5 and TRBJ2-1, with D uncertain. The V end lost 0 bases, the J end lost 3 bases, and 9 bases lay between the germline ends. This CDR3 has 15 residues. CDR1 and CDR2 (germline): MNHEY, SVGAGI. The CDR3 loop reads CASSYSAAFYNEQFF. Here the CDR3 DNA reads TGTGCCAGCAGTTACTCCGCGGCCTTCTACAATGAGCAGTTCTTC.

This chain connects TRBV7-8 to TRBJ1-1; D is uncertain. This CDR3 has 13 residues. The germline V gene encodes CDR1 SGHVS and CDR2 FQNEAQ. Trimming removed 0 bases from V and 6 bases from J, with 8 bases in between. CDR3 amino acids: CASSLAGKPEAFF. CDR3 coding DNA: TGTGCCAGCAGCTTAGCGGGAAAGCCTGAAGCTTTCTTT.